Each of the 16 T cell receptor beta chains below was sequenced from the same sample in a study of blood T cell repertoires in COVID-19. The method was immunoSEQ multiplex PCR; TCRdb's version includes in-frame clones alone and lacks a portion of them. The sample yields about 82,000 clones, around 81% seen once. The sample was peripheral blood. These receptors were obtained from a man older than 75 with active or convalescent COVID-19.

The rearrangement joins TRBV19 to TRBJ2-4; 7 nucleotides match TRBD1. V lost 9 bases, J lost 7 bases, and 9 bases stayed unmatched. CDR3 size: 13 residues. Germline V gene data show CDR1 as LNHDA and CDR2 as SQIVND (reference sequence). The chain's CDR3 is CASEDRVGNIQYF. The CDR3 DNA reads TGTGCCAGCGAAGACAGGGTTGGGAACATTCAGTACTTC.

In its sample, this clone was seen once. The CDR3 nucleotides are TGCGCCAGCAGCCGCCGGGACAGGGGGACAGATACGCAGTATTTT. It yields the protein CASSRRDRGTDTQYF. The chain joins TRBV4-1 to TRBJ2-3; 11 nucleotides agree with TRBD1. From germline, CDR1 is MGHRA and CDR2 YSYEKL. J lost 3 bases, V lost 4 bases, and 3 bases had no gene match. This CDR3 is 15 amino acids long.

The gene calls are TRBV11-2 and TRBJ2-1, with 11 bases identical to TRBD2. CDR1 is SGHAT and CDR2 is FQNNGV in the germline V gene. The CDR3 totals 19 residues. J gave up 1 base and V 5 bases, and 13 bases lay outside the gene matches. CDR3 DNA: TGTGCCAGCAGCCTAACTAGCGGGGGCCTCAGAATTTCCTACAATGAGCAGTTCTTC. Amino acid sequence: CASSLTSGGLRISYNEQFF.

The gene calls are TRBV4-1 and TRBJ2-1; 8 bases agree with TRBD2. There are 16 residues in the CDR3. V trimming: 0 bases; J trimming: 7 bases; junction bases outside the gene matches: 8. Germline V gene sequence: CDR1 MGHRA, CDR2 YSYEKL. The CDR3, as DNA: TGCGCCAGCAGCCAAGAATCGGGGGGGCGCGTAAATGAGCAGTTCTTC. Translated: CASSQESGGRVNEQFF.

This chain uses TRBV5-1 with TRBJ2-5, with TRBD2 identical over 8 bases. Germline V CDR1 and CDR2: SGHRS, YFSETQ. After removal of 0 bases from V and 5 bases from J, the junction contained 6 bases not matched to a gene. CDR3 length: 15 residues. CDR3 amino acids: CASSLAGLALETQYF. Written as DNA, the CDR3 is TGCGCCAGCAGCTTGGCCGGACTAGCCTTGGAGACCCAGTACTTC.

V is TRBV3-1 (or the pseudogene TRBV3-2) and J is TRBJ1-1; 10 nucleotides line up with TRBD1. After removal of 6 bases from V and 3 bases from J, the junction contained 1 base not matched to a gene. Germline V gene sequence: CDR1 LGHDT, CDR2 YNNKEL (reference sequence). This CDR3 spans 13 amino acids. CDR3 coding DNA: TGTGCCAGCAGGACAGGGGGCGACACTGAAGCTTTCTTT. This codes for CASRTGGDTEAFF.

This clone came up once. The chain joins TRBV3-1 (or the pseudogene TRBV3-2) to TRBJ2-1, with TRBD2 matching over 12 bases. The CDR3 has 14 amino acids. Germline V gene sequence: CDR1 LGHDT, CDR2 YNNKEL (reference sequence). Trimming removed 4 bases from V and 6 bases from J; junction bases left unmatched: 1. CDR3 loop: CASSLLAGGNEQFF. The CDR3 DNA sequence: TGTGCCAGCAGCCTACTAGCGGGGGGCAATGAGCAGTTCTTC.

This clone appeared a single time. The chain joins TRBV5-1 to TRBJ2-5; 11 positions agree with TRBD2. Germline CDR1 reads SGHRS; CDR2 reads YFSETQ. The V and J ends lost 5 bases and 5 bases, in that order; junction bases with no gene match: 5. The length of the CDR3 is 14 residues. The CDR3 region has the DNA TGCGCCAGCAGAGAGGGACTAGCGGTGGAGACCCAGTACTTC. This sequence encodes CASREGLAVETQYF.

The chain links TRBV28 to TRBJ1-2; D is possibly TRBD1 (6 bases). V dropped 5 bases and J dropped 6 bases, with 10 bases sitting between them. The germline V gene encodes CDR1 MDHEN and CDR2 SYDVKM. CDR3 length: 12 amino acids. The chain's CDR3 is CASSGGLNGYTF. In DNA form, the CDR3 reads TGTGCCAGCAGTGGGGGCCTGAATGGCTACACCTTC.

The genes are TRBV12-3 or TRBV12-4 and TRBJ2-2; a possible D gene is TRBD1 (5 bases). This CDR3 has 12 amino acids. The germline V and J ends were trimmed by 6 bases and 3 bases, with 5 bases remaining between them. In DNA, the CDR3 is TGTGCCAGCAGCAGGGACACCGGGGAGCTGTTTTTT. Protein: CASSRDTGELFF.

The sample holds a few counts of this clone. The V gene is TRBV7-2, the J gene TRBJ1-2; 7 bases fit TRBD1. The germline V gene has CDR1 SGHTA and CDR2 FQGNSA. The CDR3 contains 15 residues. Trimming at V came to 5 bases and at J to 4 bases, leaving 10 bases not matched to a gene. This CDR3 is CASSTDRAVRYGYTF. The CDR3 DNA is TGTGCCAGCAGCACCGACAGGGCAGTTCGCTATGGCTACACCTTC.

The table lists this clone with a few counts. Additional DNA sequences in this sample encode the identical CDR3. The chain links TRBV3-1 (or the pseudogene TRBV3-2) to TRBJ1-2; D may be TRBD1 (6 bases). The germline V gene has CDR1 LGHDT and CDR2 YNNKEL (reference sequence). The CDR3 loop spans 15 amino acids. The V end was cut by 0 bases, the J end by 7 bases, with 15 bases between. This CDR3 reads CASSQDGQGLRGYTF. The CDR3 coding sequence is TGTGCCAGCAGCCAAGATGGGCAGGGGTTGCGTGGCTACACCTTC.

This chain uses TRBV27 with TRBJ2-5; 7 bases are a match to TRBD1. CDR3 size: 13 residues. J gave up 5 bases and V 6 bases, and 6 bases lay outside the gene matches. Germline V gene sequence: CDR1 MNHEY, CDR2 SMNVEV (reference sequence). The CDR3, as DNA: TGTGCCAGCAGACCTACAGGGGTGGAGACCCAGTACTTC. Its protein is CASRPTGVETQYF.

This clone appeared a few times. J is TRBJ1-2 and V is TRBV3-1 (or the pseudogene TRBV3-2), with 8 positions matching TRBD1. The germline gives CDR1 LGHDT, CDR2 YNNKEL (reference sequence). CDR3 length: 14 residues. Trimming removed 1 base from V and 8 bases from J; junction bases left unmatched: 6. CDR3 sequence reads: CASSQVQGARGYTF. The CDR3 DNA is TGTGCCAGCAGCCAAGTCCAGGGGGCGCGAGGCTACACCTTC.

This chain joins TRBV5-4 and TRBJ2-3; D might be TRBD2 (6 bases). V lost 0 bases and J 6 bases, leaving 11 bases between the germline ends. The CDR3 length is 14 residues. Germline loops: CDR1 SGHNT, CDR2 YYREEE (reference sequence). The CDR3 DNA sequence: TGTGCCAGCAGCTTGGCGGGAGCCAAGGATACGCAGTATTTT. Protein sequence: CASSLAGAKDTQYF.

The V call is TRBV7-2, the J call TRBJ2-5; perhaps TRBD1 as D (6 bases). Between the trimmed V and J ends, which lost 2 bases and 4 bases, there was a span of 11 bases. CDR1 is SGHTA and CDR2 is FQGNSA in the germline V gene. CDR3 length equals 14 residues. CDR3: CASSLLGGRETQYF. The CDR3 DNA reads as TGTGCCAGCAGCTTACTAGGGGGTCGAGAGACCCAGTACTTC. The variable domain in full, with the rest retrieved from reference TRBV7-2 and TRBJ2-5, is GAGVSQSPSNKVTEKGKDVELRCDPISGHTALYWYRQSLGQGLEFLIYFQGNSAPDKSGLPSDRFSAERTGGSVSTLTIQRTQQEDSAVYLCASSLLGGRETQYFGPGTRLLVL.